This TCR beta chain emerged from a study of T cell repertoires in cytomegalovirus infection. Overall study: Both a matching HLA type and CMV infection were indicated by public TCR beta signatures. Whole-study findings and limits: The ex vivo response was dominated by HLA-C-restricted CMV-specific TCR beta clonotypes. Summed frequency of public TCR beta families distinguished CMV carriers with the relevant HLA.

As regards this clonotype: Its matching antigen is unknown.

The CDR3 extends over 14 amino acids. Germline trimming cut 8 bases from V and 4 bases from J; bases unmatched to any gene: 5. One entry per CDR3 protein, called by TCRdb with MiXCR from the reads. The repertoire includes 180,000 or so distinct CDR3 sequences, about a sixth of them detected once, and under 30% sits in the top ten. The chain recombines TRBV12-3 or TRBV12-4 with TRBJ1-6, with TRBD1 matching over 7 bases. Sequencing was performed on CD8+ T cells from PBMCs. The TCR was taken from a human donor in good health (CMV status not recorded). Some clones in this sample may be carry-over from other donors' samples. Written as DNA, the CDR3 is TGTGCCAGCGGGGAGGGGGCGTATAATTCACCCCTCCACTTT. Its protein is CASGEGAYNSPLHF.